The 19 T cell receptor beta chains in this list originate from one sample, sequenced in a study of T cells in Graves' hyperthyroidism and ophthalmopathy. RNA transcripts gave rise to amplified TCR beta CDR3 regions. A set of HTBI primers served as the primers for a first-round RT-PCR of the TCR CDR3. TCRdb independently ran MiXCR on the multiplex PCR reads; one entry per CDR3 protein. The sample includes about 380,000 distinct CDR3 sequences, less than 20% of them seen just once. Source material: blood. These receptors were obtained from a man aged 18 to 30 with Graves' ophthalmopathy.

The rearrangement uses TRBV11-2 and TRBJ2-7; TRBD2 aligns across 10 bases. V shed 5 bases and J 3 bases; nucleotides not matched to a gene: 7. The CDR3 covers 15 residues. The germline CDR1 and CDR2 sequences are SGHAT and FQNNGV. This CDR3 reads CASSQSSGRGYEQYF. DNA for the CDR3: TGTGCCAGCAGCCAATCGAGCGGGAGGGGCTACGAGCAGTACTTC.

A few counts support this clonotype. An end of the junction differs from the germline gene, which may be a read error. This chain joins TRBV5-1 and TRBJ2-3; 8 nucleotides agree with TRBD1. The CDR3 runs 16 residues. CDR1 and CDR2 from the germline V gene are SGHRS and YFSETQ. The CDR3 is CASSQVGQVPGDTQYF. For the CDR3, the DNA is TGTGCCAGCAGCCAAGTGGGACAGGTGCCAGGAGATACGCAGTATTTT.

The chain employs TRBV5-1 and TRBJ1-1; perhaps TRBD1 as D (6 bases). Per germline, CDR1 SGHRS and CDR2 YFSETQ. This CDR3 has 15 residues. The V end lost 2 bases, the J end lost 0 bases, and 11 bases lay between the germline ends. CDR3 coding DNA: TGCGCCAGCAGCTTAAATGACAGGCTGAACACTGAAGCTTTCTTT. It specifies CASSLNDRLNTEAFF.

The rearrangement links TRBV5-1 to TRBJ1-1; D remains ambiguous. CDR3 length: 12 residues. Germline assignment: CDR1 SGHRS and CDR2 YFSETQ. The V end was cut by 3 bases, the J end by 6 bases, with 9 bases between. CDR3 sequence (DNA): TGCGCCAGCAGCTCTACTATTTCTGAAGCTTTCTTT. Amino acid sequence: CASSSTISEAFF.

V and J are TRBV11-2 and TRBJ2-1; D uncertain. Germline CDR1 and CDR2: SGHAT and FQNNGV. The CDR3 length is 13 residues. The germline V and J ends were trimmed by 5 bases and 8 bases, with 13 bases remaining between them. CDR3 residues: CASSPSVVDEQFF. CDR3 coding DNA: TGTGCCAGCAGCCCCTCGGTGGTGGATGAGCAGTTCTTC.

The table lists this clonotype with many counts. The CDR3 here is CASSFPRDRTVNSPLHF. CDR3 DNA sequence: TGTGCCAGCAGTTTCCCACGGGACAGAACTGTCAATTCACCCCTCCACTTT. This rearrangement joins TRBV28 to TRBJ1-6; 7 bases match TRBD1. The junction had 12 bases not matched to a gene; V was cut back by 3 bases and J by 7 bases. The CDR3 length is 17 residues. Per germline, CDR1 MDHEN and CDR2 SYDVKM.

This clonotype was detected many times. The rearrangement uses TRBV5-1 and TRBJ1-1, with D unclear. With 1 base removed from V and 3 bases from J, the gap between germline ends came to 7 bases. CDR3 length: 13 residues. CDR1 and CDR2 from the germline V gene are SGHRS and YFSETQ. As DNA, the CDR3 is TGCGCCAGCAGCTTGAACGGAGACACTGAAGCTTTCTTT. It yields the protein CASSLNGDTEAFF.

This chain uses TRBV7-2 with TRBJ1-4, with a weak D call TRBD1 (5 bases). Deletions cut 6 bases from V and 5 bases from J, with 10 bases between. From germline, CDR1 is SGHTA and CDR2 FQGNSA. There are 13 residues in the CDR3. CDR3 sequence (DNA): TGTGCCAGCAGACGACAGAAAAATGAAAAACTGTTTTTT. Its translation is CASRRQKNEKLFF.

This clonotype was seen ten or more times. The chain joins TRBV18 to TRBJ1-5, with 8 bases aligning to TRBD1. J gave up 7 bases and V 5 bases, and 10 bases lay outside the gene matches. Germline V gene sequence: CDR1 KGHSH, CDR2 LQKENI. This CDR3 is built from 15 residues. CDR3 in amino acids: CASSAGTGKVQPQHF. CDR3 bases: TGTGCCAGCTCAGCCGGGACAGGAAAAGTCCAGCCCCAGCATTTT. Drawing the rest from reference TRBV18 and TRBJ1-5, the complete variable domain is NAGVMQNPRHLVRRRGQEARLRCSPMKGHSHVYWYRQLPEEGLKFMVYLQKENIIDESGMPKERFSAEFPKEGPSILRIQQVVRGDSAAYFCASSAGTGKVQPQHFGDGTRLSIL.

The rearrangement links TRBV6-9 to TRBJ2-3; D possibly corresponds to TRBD1 (5 bases). Trimming stripped 1 base from V and 4 bases from J, with 21 bases between. The germline V gene has CDR1 MNHGY and CDR2 SVAAGI. The CDR3 is 18 amino acids. CDR3: CASSYFAPDPGHSDTQYF. The CDR3 nucleotides read TGTGCCAGCAGTTATTTTGCCCCAGACCCAGGACATTCAGATACGCAGTATTTT.

The chain has TRBV5-8 and TRBJ1-1, with D unclear. Between the trimmed V and J ends, which lost 5 bases and 1 base, there was a span of 15 bases. CDR1 SGHTS and CDR2 YDEGEE come from the germline V gene. This CDR3 is 15 amino acids long. CDR3 amino acids: CASRAEEQRNTEAFF. The CDR3 region has the DNA TGTGCCAGCAGGGCTGAGGAACAACGGAACACTGAAGCTTTCTTT.

The J gene is TRBJ2-1, the V gene TRBV18; 8 bases align to TRBD2. CDR1 KGHSH and CDR2 LQKENI come from the germline V gene. The J segment lost 7 bases and the V segment lost 1 base, leaving 12 bases of the junction unmatched. The CDR3 is 17 residues long. DNA of the CDR3: TGTGCCAGCTCACCACGAGTGAGCGGGAGTTCGGGGAATGAGCAGTTCTTC. Its translation is CASSPRVSGSSGNEQFF.

This clonotype was seen at least ten times. The chain uses TRBV3-1 and TRBJ1-4; the D is unclear. This CDR3 is built from 13 residues. Germline V gene lookup returns CDR1 LGHDT and CDR2 YNNKEL (reference sequence). V was shortened by 4 bases and J by 5 bases, with 8 bases between the two germline ends. CDR3 loop: CASSRTRNEKLFF. CDR3 nucleotide sequence: TGTGCCAGCAGCCGGACGAGAAATGAAAAACTGTTTTTT.

This clonotype has a handful of counts. The V call is TRBV5-8, the J call TRBJ1-2; 10 nucleotides line up with TRBD1. The V gene end was trimmed by 4 bases and the J gene end by 2 bases; junction bases not matched to a gene: 8. Germline loops: CDR1 SGHTS, CDR2 YDEGEE. This CDR3 contains 16 residues. This CDR3 reads CASSAGTGALNYGYTF. The CDR3 bases are TGTGCCAGCAGCGCCGGGACAGGGGCGTTGAACTATGGCTACACCTTC.

This clonotype has more than one count but fewer than ten. V usage is TRBV10-3 and J usage is TRBJ1-3; possible D gene TRBD1, 6 bases. Looked up from germline, CDR1 is ENHRY and CDR2 is SYGVKD. The CDR3 is 14 residues long. Trimming took 3 bases from V and 4 from J, leaving 10 bases between them. CDR3 protein: CAISDWDKGNTIYF. CDR3 sequence (DNA): TGTGCCATCAGTGATTGGGACAAAGGAAACACCATATATTTT.

This clonotype was counted ten times or more. The rearrangement links TRBV2 to TRBJ1-5, with D hard to call. Germline V gene sequence: CDR1 SNHLY, CDR2 FYNNEI. V shed 4 bases and J shed 0 bases, with 10 bases lying between them. There are 15 residues in the CDR3. The CDR3 region has the DNA TGTGCCAGCAGTGTAACAGACCTTAGCAATCAGCCCCAGCATTTT. Its translation is CASSVTDLSNQPQHF.

This clonotype occurred many times. The CDR3 reads CSVSGQGSNQPQHF. The DNA for the CDR3 is TGCAGCGTATCGGGACAGGGAAGCAATCAGCCCCAGCATTTT. The chain combines TRBV29-1 with TRBJ1-5; TRBD1 matches 9 bases. Trimming cost V 6 bases and J 1 base; bases outside gene matches: 4. CDR3 length equals 14 residues. CDR1 and CDR2 from the germline V gene are SQVTM and ANQGSEA.

This clonotype turned up a few times. The chain carries TRBV6-1 and TRBJ1-4; no clear D gene. This CDR3 comprises 16 residues. V dropped 6 bases and J dropped 4 bases, with 18 bases sitting between them. Germline CDR1 and CDR2: MNHNS and SASEGT. The CDR3 spells CASSSTPGRINEKLFF. In DNA, the CDR3 is TGTGCCAGCAGCTCAACTCCTGGACGGATTAATGAAAAACTGTTTTTT.

This clonotype came up many times. The chain employs TRBV3-1 and TRBJ1-1, with D unclear. Trimming took off 3 bases at V and 7 bases at J, with 6 bases between the two ends. The CDR3 runs 11 residues. The germline V gene encodes CDR1 LGHDT and CDR2 YNNKEL (reference sequence). For the CDR3, the DNA is TGTGCCAGCAGCCAGATGCATGAAGCTTTCTTT. Translating it yields CASSQMHEAFF.